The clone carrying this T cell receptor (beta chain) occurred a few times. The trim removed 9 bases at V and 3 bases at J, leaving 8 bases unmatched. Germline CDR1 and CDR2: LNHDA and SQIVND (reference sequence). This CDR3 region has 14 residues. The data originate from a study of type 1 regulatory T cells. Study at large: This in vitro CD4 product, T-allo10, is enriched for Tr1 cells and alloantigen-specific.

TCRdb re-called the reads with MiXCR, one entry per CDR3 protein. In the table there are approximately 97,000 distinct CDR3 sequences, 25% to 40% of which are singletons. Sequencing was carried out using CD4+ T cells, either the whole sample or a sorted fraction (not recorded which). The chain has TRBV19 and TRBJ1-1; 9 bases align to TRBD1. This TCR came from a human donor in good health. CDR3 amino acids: CASEGQGIYTEAFF. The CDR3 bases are TGTGCCAGCGAAGGACAGGGGATTTACACTGAAGCTTTCTTT.